The 13 T cell receptor beta chains listed next were all sequenced from one sample in a study of beta chain features in type 1 diabetes. Every isolated RNA sample was fully reverse transcribed, so sequencing captured expressed TCRB transcripts. The table came from immunoSEQ multiplex PCR; TCRdb's copy has only in-frame clones and leaves some out. This sample has 250,000 to 350,000 clones, with 14% found just once. The sample consisted of central memory CD4+ T cells from blood. Receptors were obtained from a man aged 25 to 40 in good health.

The rearrangement uses TRBV19 and TRBJ2-1, with TRBD2 as a possible D gene (6 bases). This CDR3 is built from 15 residues. V was cut by 7 bases and J by 0 bases, with 13 bases left in between. Germline V CDR1 and CDR2: LNHDA, SQIVND (reference sequence). The CDR3 bases are TGTGCCAGTATGGGGGGACGGTCCTCCTACAATGAGCAGTTCTTC. Translation: CASMGGRSSYNEQFF.

This clone was picked up a small number of times. This chain joins TRBV10-3 and TRBJ1-3; D unclear. The CDR3 length is 15 residues. The V gene lost 6 bases and the J gene lost 0 bases, with 12 bases spanning the gap. Germline V gene sequence: CDR1 ENHRY, CDR2 SYGVKD. The chain's CDR3 is CAISDMVGSGNTIYF. The CDR3 region has the DNA TGTGCCATCAGCGACATGGTGGGCTCTGGAAACACCATATATTTT.

This clone has only a few counts. The CDR3 spells CASGLVAGGLHEQFF. In nucleotides, the CDR3 is TGTGCTAGTGGTTTGGTGGCGGGGGGGCTTCATGAGCAGTTCTTC. The chain carries TRBV12-5 and TRBJ2-1, with 9 bases fitting TRBD2. Germline CDR1 reads LGHNT; CDR2 reads FRNRAP. V dropped 0 bases and J dropped 8; count of bases not matched to a gene: 5. The CDR3 length is 15 residues.

The chain uses TRBV6-5 and TRBJ1-5; D unclear. The V and J ends lost 7 bases and 4 bases respectively, with 11 bases between them. The germline CDR1 and CDR2 sequences are MNHEY and SVGAGI. This CDR3 has 13 residues. The CDR3 sequence is CASTSRGNQPQHF. The DNA for the CDR3 is TGTGCCAGCACCTCCCGGGGAAATCAGCCCCAGCATTTT.

The genes are TRBV7-2 and TRBJ2-5; the D is unclear. The germline V and J ends were trimmed by 6 bases and 5 bases, with 13 bases remaining between them. This CDR3 contains 13 residues. In germline, CDR1 is SGHTA, CDR2 FQGNSA. The DNA for the CDR3 is TGTGCCAGCAGTCGCTTGACAAGGGAGACCCAGTACTTC. Its translation: CASSRLTRETQYF.

The rearrangement links TRBV28 to TRBJ1-5; possible D gene TRBD1, 6 bases. This CDR3 region has 14 residues. CDR1 MDHEN and CDR2 SYDVKM come from the germline V gene. The V end lost 5 bases, the J end lost 4 bases, and 12 bases lay between the germline ends. The CDR3: CASSPQQGNQPQHF. The CDR3 nucleotides are TGTGCCAGCAGTCCCCAACAGGGAAATCAGCCCCAGCATTTT.

This clone was found a few times. The rearrangement joins TRBV2 to TRBJ2-7, with D possibly TRBD2 on 5 matching bases. The germline V gene has CDR1 SNHLY and CDR2 FYNNEI. The CDR3 extends over 12 amino acids. V shed 8 bases and J shed 4 bases, with 12 bases lying between them. The CDR3 bases are TGTGCCAGCTCCCTAGGGAGATACGAGCAGTACGTC. Residues: CASSLGRYEQYV.

This clone was seen a handful of times. The chain carries TRBV6-5 and TRBJ2-5; 8 nucleotides agree with TRBD1. The CDR3 is made up of 15 amino acids. After removal of 7 bases from V and 2 bases from J, the junction contained 9 bases not matched to a gene. CDR1 is MNHEY, CDR2 SVGAGI, per germline. The CDR3 region has the DNA TGTGCCAGCAACGTTCAGGGGGCCGGTCAAGAGACCCAGTACTTC. Protein: CASNVQGAGQETQYF.

This clone was recorded a few times. The CDR3 DNA reads as TGTGCCAGCTCGCAGCAGGGACGGGCTAACTATGGCTACACCTTC. This sequence encodes CASSQQGRANYGYTF. The chain uses TRBV18 and TRBJ1-2; the D gene is possibly TRBD1 (5 bases). The V and J ends lost 6 bases and 0 bases respectively, with 14 bases between them. The CDR3 length is 15 residues. In germline, CDR1 is KGHSH, CDR2 LQKENI.

This clone came up a few times. This rearrangement joins TRBV2 to TRBJ2-5, with D maybe TRBD2 (6 bases). Between the trimmed V and J ends, which lost 6 bases and 4 bases, there was a span of 15 bases. The CDR3 has 14 residues. CDR1 is SNHLY and CDR2 is FYNNEI in the germline V gene. CDR3 coding DNA: TGTGCCAGCAGATCCGGGAGCGGTCTAGAGACCCAGTACTTC. It translates to CASRSGSGLETQYF. Using reference TRBV2 and TRBJ2-5 for the parts outside the CDR3, the full variable domain is EPEVTQTPSHQVTQMGQEVILRCVPISNHLYFYWYRQILGQKVEFLVSFYNNEISEKSEIFDDQFSVERPDGSNFTLKIRSTKLEDSAMYFCASRSGSGLETQYFGPGTRLLVL.

This clone was seen a few times. This chain connects TRBV6-5 to TRBJ1-1, with 9 bases fitting TRBD1. The V gene's germline CDR1 is MNHEY and CDR2 SVGAGI. CDR3 size: 15 residues. Trimming took 2 bases from V and 5 from J; bases not matched to a gene: 6. CDR3 coding DNA: TGTGCCAGCAGTTACGCCGGGACAGGGAGGACTGAAGCTTTCTTT. Translated, it gives CASSYAGTGRTEAFF.

This sequence joins TRBV10-3 and TRBJ1-3; TRBD1 matches at 8 bases. The CDR3 consists of 16 residues. The junction had 5 bases not matched to a gene; V was cut back by 4 bases and J by 0 bases. The germline CDR1 and CDR2 sequences are ENHRY and SYGVKD. CDR3 coding DNA: TGTGCCATCAGTGGTCAGGGGGCCTTCTCTGGAAACACCATATATTTT. As protein: CAISGQGAFSGNTIYF.

This clone was detected only a few times. The chain has TRBV5-4 and TRBJ2-3; D might be TRBD1 or TRBD2, each matching 5 bases. CDR1 and CDR2 (germline): SGHNT, YYREEE (reference sequence). Trimming cost V 5 bases and J 4 bases, with 8 bases left between them. The CDR3 loop spans 12 amino acids. CDR3 DNA sequence: TGTGCCAGCAGTCTGGGGGCAGATACGCAGTATTTT. It encodes CASSLGADTQYF.